The clone carrying this T cell receptor beta chain showed up just once. What it recognizes is unknown. This specimen comes from a study of cytomegalovirus exposure and HLA in healthy donors. Regarding the study as a whole: Later analysis found that TCR beta chains associated with HLA were more clonally expanded than other, equally common chains. Highest at DRB1 and lowest at HLA-C, TCR association rates differed among HLA loci in a later analysis. A prior analysis recorded that most TCR beta V segments were productive about 87% or about 30% of the time.

The CDR3 loop spans 13 amino acids. CDR1 is SGHRS and CDR2 is YFSETQ in the germline V gene. Trimming stripped 5 bases from V and 4 bases from J, with 12 bases between. Primers included in the PCR were 60 Vbeta and 13 Jbeta primers. Some clones are missing from TCRdb's copy, which holds only in-frame ones; the method was immunoSEQ multiplex PCR. The data hold about 160,000 clones, with 79% observed a single time. The source is a man aged 50 to 60 in good health and CMV-seropositive. V usage is TRBV5-1 and J usage is TRBJ2-5; D gene unclear. Sequenced input: PBMCs. The CDR3 reads CASRSTGSETQYF. The CDR3 nucleotides read TGCGCCAGCAGATCCACCGGGTCAGAGACCCAGTACTTC.